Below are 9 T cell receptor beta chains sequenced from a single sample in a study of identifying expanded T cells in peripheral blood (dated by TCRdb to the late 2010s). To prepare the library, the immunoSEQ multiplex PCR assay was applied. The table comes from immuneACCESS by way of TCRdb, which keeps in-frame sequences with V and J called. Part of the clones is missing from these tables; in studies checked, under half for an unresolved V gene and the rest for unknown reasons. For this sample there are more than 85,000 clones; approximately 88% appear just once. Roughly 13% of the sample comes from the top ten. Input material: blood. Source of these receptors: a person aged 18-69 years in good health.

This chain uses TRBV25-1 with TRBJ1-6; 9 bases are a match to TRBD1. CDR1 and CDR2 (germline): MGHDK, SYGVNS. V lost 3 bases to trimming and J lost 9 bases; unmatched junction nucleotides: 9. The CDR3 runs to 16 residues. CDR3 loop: CASSDPRTGAVSPLHF. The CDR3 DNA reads TGTGCCAGCAGTGACCCTAGGACAGGGGCGGTTTCACCCCTCCACTTT. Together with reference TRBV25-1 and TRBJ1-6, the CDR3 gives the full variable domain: EADIYQTPRYLVIGTGKKITLECSQTMGHDKMYWYQQDPGMELHLIHYSYGVNSTEKGDLSSESTVSRIRTEHFPLTLESARPSHTSQYLCASSDPRTGAVSPLHFGNGTRLTVT.

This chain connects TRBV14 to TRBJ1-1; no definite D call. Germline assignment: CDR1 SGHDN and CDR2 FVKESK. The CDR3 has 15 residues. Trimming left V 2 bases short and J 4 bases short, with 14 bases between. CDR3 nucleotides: TGTGCCAGCAGCCAATTTAGGGATATTAGCACTGAAGCTTTCTTT. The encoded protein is CASSQFRDISTEAFF.

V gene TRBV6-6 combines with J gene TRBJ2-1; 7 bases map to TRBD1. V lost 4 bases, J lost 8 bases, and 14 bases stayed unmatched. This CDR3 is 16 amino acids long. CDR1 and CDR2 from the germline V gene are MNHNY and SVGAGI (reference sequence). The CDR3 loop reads CASSSYPRTGDDEQFF. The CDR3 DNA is TGTGCCAGCAGTTCCTACCCACGAACAGGGGACGATGAGCAGTTCTTC.

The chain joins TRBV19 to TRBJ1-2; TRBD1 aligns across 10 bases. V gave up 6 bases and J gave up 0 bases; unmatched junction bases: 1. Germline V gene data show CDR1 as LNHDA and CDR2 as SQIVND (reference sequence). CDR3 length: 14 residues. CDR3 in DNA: TGTGCCAGTAGGGACAGGGGGGCTAACTATGGCTACACCTTC. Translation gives CASRDRGANYGYTF.

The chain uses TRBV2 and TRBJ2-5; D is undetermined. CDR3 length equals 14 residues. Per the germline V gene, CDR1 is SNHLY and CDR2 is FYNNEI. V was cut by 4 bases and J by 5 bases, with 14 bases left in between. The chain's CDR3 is CASSGGRKRETQYF. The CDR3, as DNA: TGTGCCAGCAGTGGTGGTAGAAAAAGGGAGACCCAGTACTTC.

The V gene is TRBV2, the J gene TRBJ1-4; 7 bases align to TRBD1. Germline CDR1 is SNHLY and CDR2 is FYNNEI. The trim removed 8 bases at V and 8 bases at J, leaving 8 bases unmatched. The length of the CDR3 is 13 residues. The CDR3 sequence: CASSAPGGEKLFF. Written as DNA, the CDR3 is TGTGCCAGCTCAGCTCCAGGGGGGGAAAAACTGTTTTTT.

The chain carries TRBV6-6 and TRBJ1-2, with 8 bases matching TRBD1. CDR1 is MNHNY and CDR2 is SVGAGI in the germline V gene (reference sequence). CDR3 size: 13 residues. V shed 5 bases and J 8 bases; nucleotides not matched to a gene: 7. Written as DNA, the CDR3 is TGTGCCAGCAGTACGTCACAGGGGGACGGCTACACCTTC. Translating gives CASSTSQGDGYTF.

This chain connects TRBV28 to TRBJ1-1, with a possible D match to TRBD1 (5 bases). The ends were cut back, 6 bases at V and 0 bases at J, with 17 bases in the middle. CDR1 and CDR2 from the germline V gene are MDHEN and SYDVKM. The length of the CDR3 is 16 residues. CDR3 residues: CASSARNRFMNTEAFF. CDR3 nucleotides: TGTGCCAGCAGCGCTCGAAACAGGTTCATGAACACTGAAGCTTTCTTT.

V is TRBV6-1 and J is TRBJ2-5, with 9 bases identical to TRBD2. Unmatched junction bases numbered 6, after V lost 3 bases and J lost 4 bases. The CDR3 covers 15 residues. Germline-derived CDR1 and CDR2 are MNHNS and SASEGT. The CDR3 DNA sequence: TGTGCCAGCAGTGAGGTTAGCGGGAGACGAGAGACCCAGTACTTC. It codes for CASSEVSGRRETQYF.